What follows are 25 T cell receptor beta chains derived from one specimen sequenced in a study of cytomegalovirus exposure and HLA in healthy donors. Amplification used 60 Vbeta primers and 13 Jbeta primers. Profiled with immunoSEQ multiplex PCR; TCRdb holds only in-frame clones, not every one. The sample records 95,000 to 100,000 clones, 77% being singletons. Sequences were obtained from PBMCs. Receptor source: a female donor in good health and CMV-seronegative.

V and J are TRBV5-1 and TRBJ2-1; tentative D call: TRBD2 (6 bases). V was shortened by 3 bases and J by 10 bases, with 11 bases between the two germline ends. This CDR3 spans 12 amino acids. Germline assignment: CDR1 SGHRS and CDR2 YFSETQ. The CDR3 here is CASSSSGLEQFF. DNA for the CDR3: TGCGCCAGCAGCTCCTCTGGACTAGAGCAGTTCTTC. Filled out from reference TRBV5-1 and TRBJ2-1, the complete variable domain reads KAGVTQTPRYLIKTRGQQVTLSCSPISGHRSVSWYQQTPGQGLQFLFEYFSETQRNKGNFPGRFSGRQFSNSRSEMNVSTLELGDSALYLCASSSSGLEQFFGPGTRLTVL.

This chain connects TRBV9 to TRBJ2-7; 9 bases fit TRBD1. CDR1 and CDR2 (germline): SGDLS, YYNGEE. The CDR3 is made up of 14 amino acids. V was clipped by 3 bases and J by 5 bases; unmatched bases: 6. The CDR3 DNA reads TGTGCCAGCAGCGCGGACAGGGGTAGGCACGAGCAGTACTTC. Protein sequence: CASSADRGRHEQYF.

The genes are TRBV10-3 and TRBJ1-3, with 8 bases lining up with TRBD1. Per germline, CDR1 ENHRY and CDR2 SYGVKD. V was pared by 0 bases and J by 3 bases, with 7 bases of the junction left unmatched. This CDR3 spans 17 amino acids. CDR3 sequence reads: CAISESGRGQYGNTIYF. CDR3 nucleotide sequence: TGTGCCATCAGTGAGTCCGGCAGGGGGCAGTATGGAAACACCATATATTTT.

The chain carries TRBV5-1 and TRBJ2-5; weak D call: TRBD1 (6 bases). The CDR3 consists of 16 residues. The germline V and J ends were trimmed by 4 bases and 1 base, with 17 bases remaining between them. Per germline, CDR1 SGHRS and CDR2 YFSETQ. CDR3 in amino acids: CASSQQGRAGQETQYF. The CDR3, as DNA: TGCGCCAGCAGCCAACAGGGCCGTGCAGGCCAAGAGACCCAGTACTTC. The full variable domain, rest sourced from reference TRBV5-1 and TRBJ2-5, is KAGVTQTPRYLIKTRGQQVTLSCSPISGHRSVSWYQQTPGQGLQFLFEYFSETQRNKGNFPGRFSGRQFSNSRSEMNVSTLELGDSALYLCASSQQGRAGQETQYFGPGTRLLVL.

The chain recombines TRBV6-6 with TRBJ2-1; maybe TRBD1 (5 bases). The CDR3 has 13 residues. CDR1 MNHNY and CDR2 SVGAGI come from the germline V gene (reference sequence). Deletions cut 2 bases from V and 8 bases from J, with 10 bases between. The CDR3 is CASSYIRGDEQFF. The CDR3 bases are TGTGCCAGCAGTTACATAAGGGGTGATGAGCAGTTCTTC.

This clone showed up just once. The rearrangement joins TRBV18 to TRBJ2-6; D gene uncertain. The CDR3 runs to 15 residues. Germline values: CDR1 KGHSH, CDR2 LQKENI. The V end lost 0 bases, the J end lost 3 bases, and 6 bases lay between the germline ends. Written as DNA, the CDR3 is TGTGCCAGCTCACCACCACAGAATGGGGCCAACGTCCTGACTTTC. This sequence encodes CASSPPQNGANVLTF.

V usage is TRBV6-6 and J usage is TRBJ1-5; 8 bases agree with TRBD1. The germline V gene encodes CDR1 MNHNY and CDR2 SVGAGI (reference sequence). V was clipped by 2 bases and J by 3 bases; unmatched bases: 3. This CDR3 contains 15 residues. The CDR3 reads CASSYLRGPNQPQHF. The CDR3 DNA follows: TGTGCCAGCAGTTACCTCAGGGGGCCCAATCAGCCCCAGCATTTT.

The chain carries TRBV19 and TRBJ1-1, with 9 bases identical to TRBD1. V dropped 5 bases and J dropped 1; count of bases not matched to a gene: 2. CDR3 length equals 14 residues. Germline V gene sequence: CDR1 LNHDA, CDR2 SQIVND (reference sequence). In DNA, the CDR3 is TGTGCCAGTAGTTTGGGACAGGGGAACACTGAAGCTTTCTTT. Translating gives CASSLGQGNTEAFF.

The chain links TRBV4-3 to TRBJ2-3; TRBD2 matches 10 bases. The V gene end was trimmed by 0 bases and the J gene end by 1 base; junction bases not matched to a gene: 7. Germline assignment: CDR1 LGHNA and CDR2 YSLEER. The CDR3 has 18 residues. The CDR3 region is CASSQDPSAGGGTDTQYF. CDR3 nucleotide sequence: TGCGCCAGCAGCCAAGACCCCTCAGCGGGAGGGGGCACAGATACGCAGTATTTT.

The gene calls are TRBV11-2 and TRBJ1-3; the D is unclear. CDR1 is SGHAT and CDR2 is FQNNGV in the germline V gene. The CDR3 has 13 amino acids. With 5 bases removed from V and 4 bases from J, the gap between germline ends came to 9 bases. CDR3 nucleotide sequence: TGTGCCAGCAGCCCCGAGGTGGGAAACACCATATATTTT. Translation: CASSPEVGNTIYF.

V usage is TRBV19 and J usage is TRBJ2-7, with 9 bases fitting TRBD1. The CDR3 length is 15 residues. Trimming removed 6 bases from V and 6 bases from J; junction bases left unmatched: 12. Looked up from germline, CDR1 is LNHDA and CDR2 is SQIVND (reference sequence). CDR3 protein: CASRMGPDRGSEQYF. In DNA form, the CDR3 reads TGTGCCAGTAGGATGGGTCCGGACAGGGGATCCGAGCAGTACTTC.

This sequence joins TRBV23-1 and TRBJ2-2, with D perhaps TRBD1 (6 bases). TRBV23-1 is assigned to the ORF class and has an uncertain function. The CDR3 has 14 residues. Trimming took 7 bases from V and 5 from J, leaving 14 bases between them. CDR3 loop: CASNPSQGTGELFF. In DNA form, the CDR3 reads TGCGCCAGCAACCCTTCACAGGGAACCGGGGAGCTGTTTTTT.

The chain carries TRBV29-1 and TRBJ1-2; tentatively, D is TRBD1 (5 bases). V gave up 6 bases and J gave up 7 bases, with 9 bases separating them. Germline values: CDR1 SQVTM, CDR2 ANQGSEA. The CDR3 extends over 10 amino acids. The CDR3 sequence is CSVAGPGYTF. CDR3 nucleotide sequence: TGCAGCGTGGCAGGGCCTGGCTACACCTTC.

The chain links TRBV9 to TRBJ1-4; 7 bases match TRBD1. The trim removed 4 bases at V and 5 bases at J, leaving 8 bases unmatched. CDR1 and CDR2 from the germline V gene are SGDLS and YYNGEE. The CDR3 sequence is 15 residues long. The chain's CDR3 is CASSPTGTANEKLFF. The CDR3 region has the DNA TGTGCCAGCAGCCCCACCGGGACAGCAAATGAAAAACTGTTTTTT.

The V gene is TRBV19, the J gene TRBJ2-7; TRBD1 matches at 7 bases. V lost 7 bases, J lost 0 bases, and 6 bases stayed unmatched. Germline assignment: CDR1 LNHDA and CDR2 SQIVND (reference sequence). This CDR3 is built from 14 residues. CDR3 amino acids: CASTTGAGSYEQYF. The CDR3 bases are TGTGCCAGTACTACAGGGGCTGGCTCCTACGAGCAGTACTTC.

V and J are TRBV6-1 and TRBJ2-3, with 9 bases that match TRBD2. Looked up from germline, CDR1 is MNHNS and CDR2 is SASEGT. Unmatched junction bases numbered 11, after V lost 7 bases and J lost 6 bases. The length of the CDR3 is 15 residues. CDR3 loop: CASTAGAGGPDTQYF. The CDR3 bases are TGTGCCAGCACCGCTGGCGCGGGAGGGCCTGATACGCAGTATTTT.

The chain recombines TRBV7-3 with TRBJ2-3; TRBD2 is a possible D gene (5 bases). The CDR3 spans 17 residues. Germline V gene sequence: CDR1 SGHTA, CDR2 FQGTGA. V was cut by 1 base and J by 2 bases, with 16 bases left in between. CDR3 in amino acids: CASSLMGANTFTDTQYF. DNA for the CDR3: TGTGCCAGCAGCTTAATGGGAGCAAATACCTTCACAGATACGCAGTATTTT.

The genes are TRBV5-4 and TRBJ2-2, with D tentatively TRBD2 (5 bases). The ends were cut back, 6 bases at V and 4 bases at J, with 19 bases in the middle. Germline V gives CDR1 SGHNT, CDR2 YYREEE (reference sequence). This CDR3 comprises 16 residues. The CDR3: CASKERVSDFTGELFF. CDR3 bases: TGTGCCAGCAAAGAAAGAGTTTCGGACTTCACCGGGGAGCTGTTTTTT.

V gene TRBV4-3 combines with J gene TRBJ1-1; D gene unclear. The V end was cut by 6 bases, the J end by 4 bases, with 15 bases between. Germline CDR1 and CDR2: LGHNA and YSLEER. CDR3 size: 14 residues. The CDR3 coding sequence is TGCGCCAGCAGTCCGGCAAGCTGGGCCACTGAAGCTTTCTTT. Its protein product is CASSPASWATEAFF.

The chain links TRBV19 to TRBJ2-1; 7 bases are shared with TRBD1. Per the germline V gene, CDR1 is LNHDA and CDR2 is SQIVND (reference sequence). V trimming: 4 bases; J trimming: 5 bases; junction bases outside the gene matches: 14. This CDR3 spans 17 amino acids. The CDR3 DNA reads TGTGCCAGTAGTAAAGGGACAGTCCTATATACTCACAATGAGCAGTTCTTC. This encodes CASSKGTVLYTHNEQFF.

With regard to this clone: The junction and the germline gene differ at one end; a read error may be behind it. The chain has TRBV28 and TRBJ1-2; TRBD1 aligns across 7 bases. CDR1 and CDR2 from the germline V gene are MDHEN and SYDVKM. This CDR3 is built from 14 residues. CDR3 sequence: CASSFPAMAGTENF. Here the CDR3 DNA reads TGTGCCAGCAGTTTCCCTGCCATGGCCGGGACAGAAAACTTC.

The chain joins TRBV2 to TRBJ1-5, with D hard to call. The CDR3 contains 14 residues. V lost 5 bases to trimming and J lost 4 bases, with 12 bases between them. Germline values: CDR1 SNHLY, CDR2 FYNNEI. For the CDR3, the DNA is TGTGCCAGCAGTTTGGAGTTGCGGAATCAGCCCCAGCATTTT. Translation gives CASSLELRNQPQHF. The full variable domain, in which reference TRBV2 and TRBJ1-5 provide the parts outside the CDR3, is EPEVTQTPSHQVTQMGQEVILRCVPISNHLYFYWYRQILGQKVEFLVSFYNNEISEKSEIFDDQFSVERPDGSNFTLKIRSTKLEDSAMYFCASSLELRNQPQHFGDGTRLSIL.

In the case of this clone: The same CDR3 can be traced to other DNA sequences in this sample. The J gene is TRBJ2-1, the V gene TRBV2, with D hard to call. In germline, CDR1 is SNHLY, CDR2 FYNNEI. The CDR3 contains 13 residues. Trimming removed 4 bases at V and 4 bases at J, with 8 bases between. The chain's CDR3 is CASSVGSYNEQFF. The CDR3 DNA is TGTGCCAGCAGTGTGGGCAGTTACAATGAGCAGTTCTTC. The entire variable domain, with the rest obtained from reference TRBV2 and TRBJ2-1, is as follows: EPEVTQTPSHQVTQMGQEVILRCVPISNHLYFYWYRQILGQKVEFLVSFYNNEISEKSEIFDDQFSVERPDGSNFTLKIRSTKLEDSAMYFCASSVGSYNEQFFGPGTRLTVL.

The chain uses TRBV7-9 and TRBJ1-1; TRBD1 aligns across 8 bases. Looked up from germline, CDR1 is SEHNR and CDR2 is FQNEAQ (reference sequence). The CDR3 spans 15 residues. V lost 1 base to trimming and J lost 3 bases; unmatched junction nucleotides: 4. DNA for the CDR3: TGTGCCAGCAGCTTAGGTCAGGGGGCGGACACTGAAGCTTTCTTT. This encodes CASSLGQGADTEAFF.

This clone was recorded once. The chain links TRBV19 to TRBJ2-1, with TRBD2 identical over 11 bases. This CDR3 has 15 amino acids. Germline CDR1 and CDR2: LNHDA and SQIVND (reference sequence). Trimming at V came to 7 bases and at J to 5 bases, leaving 7 bases not matched to a gene. For the CDR3, the DNA is TGTGCCAGTACCAATAGCGGGAGGGATAACAATGAGCAGTTCTTC. It translates to CASTNSGRDNNEQFF.